This entry concerns a single T cell receptor beta chain. Its target is not known. The CDR3 spans 14 residues. V lost 0 bases to trimming and J lost 5 bases, with 7 bases between them. CDR1 and CDR2 from the germline V gene are SGHNT and YENEEA. The data are from a study of tissue T cells after allogeneic stem cell transplantation. Study-level information: Patients with graft-versus-host disease had grafts: four unmodified, three CD34-selected and T-cell-depleted. All graft-versus-host disease patients had gastrointestinal involvement and received several lines of directed therapy. Viable blood and marrow gave sorted CD3+ T cells if numbers allowed.

Study findings and constraints: Anatomically similar tissues had similar TCR repertoires within each patient.

The table came from immunoSEQ multiplex PCR; TCRdb's copy has only in-frame clones and leaves some out. The table lists around 24,000 clones, 91% of them singletons, with 2% to 2.5% in the top ten. This chain joins TRBV11-3 and TRBJ2-2; D is ambiguous. The receptor's source is an older male donor who later had graft-versus-host disease after an allogeneic stem cell transplant. The specimen comprised blood, sampled before transplantation. The CDR3 DNA reads TGTGCCAGCAGCTTAGATCAGGTTACCGGGGAGCTGTTTTTT. Translating it yields CASSLDQVTGELFF.